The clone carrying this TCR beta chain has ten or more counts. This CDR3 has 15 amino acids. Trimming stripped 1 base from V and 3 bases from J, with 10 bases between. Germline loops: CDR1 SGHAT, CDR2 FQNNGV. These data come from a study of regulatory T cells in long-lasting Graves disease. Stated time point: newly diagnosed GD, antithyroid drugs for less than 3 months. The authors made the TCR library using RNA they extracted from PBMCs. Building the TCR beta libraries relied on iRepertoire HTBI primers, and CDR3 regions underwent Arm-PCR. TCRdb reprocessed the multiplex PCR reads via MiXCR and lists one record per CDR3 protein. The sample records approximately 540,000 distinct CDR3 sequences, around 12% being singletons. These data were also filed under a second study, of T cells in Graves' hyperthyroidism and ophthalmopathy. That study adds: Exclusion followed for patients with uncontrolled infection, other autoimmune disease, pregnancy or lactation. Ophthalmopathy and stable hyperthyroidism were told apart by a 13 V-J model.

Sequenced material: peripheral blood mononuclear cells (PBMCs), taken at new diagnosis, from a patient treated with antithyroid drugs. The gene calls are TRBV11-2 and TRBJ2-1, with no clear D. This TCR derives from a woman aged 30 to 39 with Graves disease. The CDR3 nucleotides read TGTGCCAGCAGCTTAGCGGTGGGCAACTACAATGAGCAGTTCTTC. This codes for CASSLAVGNYNEQFF.